Below are 19 T cell receptor beta chains sequenced from a single sample in a study of T-cell memory formation after mild COVID-19. TCRdb fed the 5' RACE reads into MiXCR, producing one record per CDR3 protein. The sample lists about 390,000 distinct CDR3 sequences, 21% occurring once. The sequenced sample consisted of PBMCs or a T cell subset sorted from them (not recorded which). These receptors all stem from an adult woman who had mild COVID-19 (a few samples of this study predate the infection). Cell type and time point are not known.

This chain joins TRBV6-1 and TRBJ2-7; 10 nucleotides line up with TRBD2. J was trimmed by 5 bases and V by 6 bases; bases with no gene match: 10. Germline CDR1 and CDR2: MNHNS and SASEGT. CDR3 length equals 15 residues. The CDR3 protein is CASSISGGAIHEQYF. The CDR3 DNA is TGTGCCAGCAGCATAAGCGGGGGGGCCATCCACGAGCAGTACTTC.

This clonotype was seen at least ten times. This chain's CDR3 is CASSLNTASDTQYF. DNA for the CDR3: TGTGCCAGCAGCTTAAACACAGCAAGCGATACGCAGTATTTT. V and J are TRBV7-8 and TRBJ2-3; D unclear. Trimming stripped 2 bases from V and 6 bases from J, with 12 bases between. The CDR3 length is 14 residues. Germline V gene data show CDR1 as SGHVS and CDR2 as FQNEAQ.

This clonotype was detected a few times. The chain carries TRBV2 and TRBJ1-1; D not resolved. This CDR3 region has 11 residues. Trimming took off 6 bases at V and 10 bases at J, with 12 bases between the two ends. Germline loops: CDR1 SNHLY, CDR2 FYNNEI. CDR3 region: CASRLGNGAFF. DNA of the CDR3: TGTGCCAGCAGACTGGGCAATGGAGCTTTCTTT.

The rearrangement joins TRBV18 to TRBJ1-6, with 9 bases that match TRBD1. The CDR3 covers 15 residues. Germline CDR1 and CDR2: KGHSH and LQKENI. With V trimmed by 6 bases and J by 5 bases, 5 bases remained unmatched. Here the CDR3 DNA reads TGTGCCAGCTCGCTACAGGGGGCCGATAATTCACCCCTCCACTTT. Translating gives CASSLQGADNSPLHF.

J is TRBJ2-2 and V is TRBV5-1; D is perhaps TRBD1 (5 bases). CDR1 is SGHRS and CDR2 is YFSETQ in the germline V gene. The CDR3 is 15 residues long. V was pared by 7 bases and J by 4 bases, with 17 bases between. CDR3 in amino acids: CASVLQASGTGELFF. In DNA form, the CDR3 reads TGCGCCAGCGTACTACAGGCCTCGGGCACCGGGGAGCTGTTTTTT.

This clonotype turned up a few times. This chain uses TRBV16 with TRBJ2-7, with D possibly matching TRBD1 (6 bases). Germline V gene sequence: CDR1 KGHSY, CDR2 FQNENV. The CDR3 length is 14 residues. The ends were cut back, 10 bases at V and 2 bases at J, with 18 bases in the middle. The CDR3 reads CATRSIGGTYEQYF. The DNA for the CDR3 is TGTGCCACCCGGAGTATAGGGGGTACCTACGAGCAGTACTTC. Using reference TRBV16 and TRBJ2-7 for the parts outside the CDR3, the full variable domain is GEEVAQTPKHLVRGEGQKAKLYCAPIKGHSYVFWYQQVLKNEFKFLISFQNENVFDETGMPKERFSAKCLPNSPCSLEIQATKLEDSAVYFCATRSIGGTYEQYFGPGTRLTVT.

The chain recombines TRBV10-3 with TRBJ2-5, with D perhaps matching TRBD2 (5 bases). Germline CDR1 and CDR2: ENHRY and SYGVKD. The CDR3 is 14 amino acids. The ends were cut back, 3 bases at V and 1 base at J, with 9 bases in the middle. The CDR3 protein is CAISDLSGQETQYF. In DNA, the CDR3 is TGTGCCATCAGTGATCTCAGCGGCCAAGAGACCCAGTACTTC.

This clonotype was detected a few times. The chain employs TRBV5-1 and TRBJ1-1, with D maybe TRBD1 (5 bases). The CDR3 is 15 residues long. Germline values: CDR1 SGHRS, CDR2 YFSETQ. V shed 4 bases and J shed 0 bases, with 13 bases lying between them. The chain's CDR3 is CASSPYPGLNTEAFF. The CDR3 DNA reads as TGCGCCAGCAGCCCCTACCCGGGGCTGAACACTGAAGCTTTCTTT.

This chain connects TRBV2 to TRBJ2-1; TRBD2 matches at 11 bases. This CDR3 is built from 15 residues. Germline-derived CDR1 and CDR2 are SNHLY and FYNNEI. V lost 8 bases, J lost 4 bases, and 7 bases stayed unmatched. In DNA form, the CDR3 reads TGTGCCAGCGATTCCGGGACTAGCGGATACAATGAGCAGTTCTTC. Translated, it gives CASDSGTSGYNEQFF.

The V gene is TRBV3-1, the J gene TRBJ2-7, with D perhaps matching TRBD2 (7 bases). Germline assignment: CDR1 LGHDT and CDR2 YNNKEL (reference sequence). The CDR3 has 13 residues. Trimming left V 3 bases short and J 3 bases short, with 9 bases between. The CDR3 is CASSQRGGYEQYF. The CDR3 DNA reads TGTGCCAGCAGCCAGAGGGGGGGCTACGAGCAGTACTTC.

This clonotype came up a few times. The CDR3 region has the DNA TGCAGCGTTGAAGTGGGGCAGAACACTGAAGCTTTCTTT. The encoded protein is CSVEVGQNTEAFF. V and J are TRBV29-1 and TRBJ1-1; tentatively, D is TRBD1 (5 bases). Trimming pared 1 base from V and 1 base from J, leaving 7 bases between. This CDR3 is 13 amino acids long. The V gene's germline CDR1 is SQVTM and CDR2 ANQGSEA.

In its sample, this clonotype was seen a few times. This chain uses TRBV20-1 with TRBJ2-7; 10 bases line up with TRBD1. Per germline, CDR1 DFQATT and CDR2 SNEGSKA (reference sequence). V was clipped by 7 bases and J by 1 base; unmatched bases: 7. This CDR3 is 14 amino acids long. CDR3 region: CSVADRGLSYEQYF. CDR3 sequence (DNA): TGCAGTGTCGCGGACAGGGGGTTGTCCTACGAGCAGTACTTC.

The chain has TRBV29-1 and TRBJ2-5; D uncertain. The CDR3 contains 11 residues. In germline, CDR1 is SQVTM, CDR2 ANQGSEA. V lost 7 bases and J 0 bases, leaving 6 bases between the germline ends. In DNA form, the CDR3 reads TGCAGCGCCCTGTACCAAGAGACCCAGTACTTC. Translation gives CSALYQETQYF.

The chain employs TRBV12-3 or TRBV12-4 and TRBJ2-5; D perhaps matches TRBD2 (7 bases). There are 16 residues in the CDR3. Trimming took off 6 bases at V and 5 bases at J, with 22 bases between the two ends. As DNA, the CDR3 is TGTGCCAGCAGAGAAGGGGGGTGGGAGGGCCAGGAGACCCAGTACTTC. It yields the protein CASREGGWEGQETQYF.

The chain recombines TRBV25-1 with TRBJ2-1; tentative D call: TRBD1 (6 bases). Between the trimmed V and J ends, which lost 1 base and 4 bases, there was a span of 14 bases. The length of the CDR3 is 16 residues. Germline V lookup: CDR1 MGHDK, CDR2 SYGVNS. CDR3 protein: CASSEFTAGEYNEQFF. In DNA, the CDR3 is TGTGCCAGCAGTGAATTTACGGCAGGGGAATACAATGAGCAGTTCTTC.

The chain joins TRBV24-1 to TRBJ2-1; D is perhaps TRBD1 or TRBD2 (5 bases each). There are 15 residues in the CDR3. In germline, CDR1 is KGHDR, CDR2 SFDVKD. V gave up 5 bases and J gave up 5 bases, with 15 bases separating them. This chain's CDR3 is CATSVGEWVDNEQFF. The CDR3 nucleotides are TGTGCCACCAGTGTGGGGGAGTGGGTTGACAATGAGCAGTTCTTC.

This clonotype has a count of ten or more. V gene TRBV5-4 combines with J gene TRBJ2-1, with 8 bases aligning to TRBD1. J was trimmed by 7 bases and V by 4 bases; bases with no gene match: 10. Germline V gives CDR1 SGHNT, CDR2 YYREEE (reference sequence). The CDR3 spans 15 residues. The CDR3 DNA is TGTGCCAGCAGCGCACCTGGTTACAGGGGGAATGAGCAGTTCTTC. This sequence encodes CASSAPGYRGNEQFF.

The chain carries TRBV5-5 and TRBJ2-7; 9 nucleotides line up with TRBD1. This CDR3 has 16 residues. The germline V gene has CDR1 SGHKS and CDR2 YYEKEE (reference sequence). With V trimmed by 6 bases and J by 0 bases, 10 bases remained unmatched. The CDR3, as DNA: TGTGCCAGCAAAATACAGGGGGCCACGAGCTCCTACGAGCAGTACTTC. The encoded protein is CASKIQGATSSYEQYF.

This chain connects TRBV12-3 or TRBV12-4 to TRBJ2-2; TRBD2 is a possible D gene (7 bases). Trimming stripped 11 bases from V and 2 bases from J, with 15 bases between. The CDR3 runs 14 residues. CDR3 in DNA: TGTGCCCTTAAGGGGGGGGTAAACACCGGGGAGCTGTTTTTT. The encoded protein is CALKGGVNTGELFF.